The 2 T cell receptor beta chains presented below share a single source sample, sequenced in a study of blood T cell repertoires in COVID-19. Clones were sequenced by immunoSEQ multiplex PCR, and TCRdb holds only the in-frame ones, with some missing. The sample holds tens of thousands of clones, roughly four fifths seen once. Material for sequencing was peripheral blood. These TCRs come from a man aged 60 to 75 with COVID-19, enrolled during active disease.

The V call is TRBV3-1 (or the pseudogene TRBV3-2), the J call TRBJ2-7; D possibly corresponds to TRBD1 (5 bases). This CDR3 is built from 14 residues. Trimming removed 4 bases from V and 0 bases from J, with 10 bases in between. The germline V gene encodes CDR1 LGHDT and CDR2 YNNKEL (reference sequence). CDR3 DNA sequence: TGTGCCAGCAGCCCCTTTGACAGCTCCTACGAGCAGTACTTC. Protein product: CASSPFDSSYEQYF.

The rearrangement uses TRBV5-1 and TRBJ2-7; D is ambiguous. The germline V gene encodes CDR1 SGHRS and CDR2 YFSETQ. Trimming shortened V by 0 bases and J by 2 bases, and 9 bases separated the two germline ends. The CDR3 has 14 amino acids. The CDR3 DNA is TGCGCCAGCAGCTTGGACAGCCCTCCCTACGAGCAGTACTTC. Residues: CASSLDSPPYEQYF.